The source of this T cell receptor (beta chain) is a study of control samples from healthy donors and cancer patients (dated by TCRdb to the early 2020s). Receptor amplification or capture employed the immunoSEQ multiplex PCR assay. What TCRdb holds here is the immuneACCESS table cut down to in-frame rearrangements. Part of the clones is not present; checked against another copy, under half of the missing clones reflect an unresolved V gene, and the others are unexplained. Across this sample there are about 130,000 clones, with just under 95% seen only once. Together, the top ten hold approximately 14% of the sample. This clone was found once. Its antigen is currently not known. Qualities for individual bases were not recorded, and no much larger clone is one base off. The clonotype originates from a man in his fifties or sixties with colorectal cancer. What was sequenced was PBMCs.

The sequence in DNA is TGTGCCAGCAGCAGAAACAGGGTTTCGACTTTTGGCTACACCTTC. This is translated as CASSRNRVSTFGYTF. The V gene is TRBV3-1 (or the pseudogene TRBV3-2) and the J gene is TRBJ1-2; the D gene is possibly TRBD1, with 6 bases matching. V drops 5 bases and J drops 7 bases, leaving 20 bases in between. Looking up the germline V gene (reference sequence) yields CDR1 LGHDT and CDR2 YNNKEL. The CDR3 runs 15 amino acids, cysteine and phenylalanine included. The only DNA kept is the CDR3, 45 bases in frame from the first base.